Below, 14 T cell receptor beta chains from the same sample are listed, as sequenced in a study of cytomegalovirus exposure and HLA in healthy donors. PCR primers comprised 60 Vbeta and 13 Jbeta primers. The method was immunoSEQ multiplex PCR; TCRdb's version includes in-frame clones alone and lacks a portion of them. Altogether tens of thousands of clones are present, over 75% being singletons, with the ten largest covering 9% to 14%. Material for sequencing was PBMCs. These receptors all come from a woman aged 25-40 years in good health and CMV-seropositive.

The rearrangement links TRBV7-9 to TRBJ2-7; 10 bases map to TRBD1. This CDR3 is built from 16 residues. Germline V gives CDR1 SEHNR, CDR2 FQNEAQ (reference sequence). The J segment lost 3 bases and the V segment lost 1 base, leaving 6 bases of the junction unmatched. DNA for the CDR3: TGTGCCAGCAGCTTAGGACGGGACAGGGGCCGCTACGAGCAGTACTTC. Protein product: CASSLGRDRGRYEQYF.

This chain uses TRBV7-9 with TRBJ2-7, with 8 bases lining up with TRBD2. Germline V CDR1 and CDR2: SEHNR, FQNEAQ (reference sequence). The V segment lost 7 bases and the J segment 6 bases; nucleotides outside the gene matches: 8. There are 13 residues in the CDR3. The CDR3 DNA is TGTGCCAGCACCGATAGACTAGCGCGCGAGCAGTACTTC. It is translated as CASTDRLAREQYF. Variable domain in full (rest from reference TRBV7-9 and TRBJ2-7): DTGVSQNPRHKITKRGQNVTFRCDPISEHNRLYWYRQTLGQGPEFLTYFQNEAQLEKSRLLSDRFSAERPKGSFSTLEIQRTEQGDSAMYLCASTDRLAREQYFGPGTRLTVT.

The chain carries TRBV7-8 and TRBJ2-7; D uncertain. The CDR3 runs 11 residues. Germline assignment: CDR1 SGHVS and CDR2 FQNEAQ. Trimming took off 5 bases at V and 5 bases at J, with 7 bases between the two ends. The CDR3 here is CASSVDNEQYF. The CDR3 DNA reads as TGTGCCAGCAGCGTTGACAACGAGCAGTACTTC.

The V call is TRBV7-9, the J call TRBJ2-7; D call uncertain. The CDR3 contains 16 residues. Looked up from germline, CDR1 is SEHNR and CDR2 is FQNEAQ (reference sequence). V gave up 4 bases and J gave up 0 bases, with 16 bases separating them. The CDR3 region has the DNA TGTGCCAGCAGCTCCCCCCGCTCCCCCAGCTCCTACGAGCAGTACTTC. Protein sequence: CASSSPRSPSSYEQYF.

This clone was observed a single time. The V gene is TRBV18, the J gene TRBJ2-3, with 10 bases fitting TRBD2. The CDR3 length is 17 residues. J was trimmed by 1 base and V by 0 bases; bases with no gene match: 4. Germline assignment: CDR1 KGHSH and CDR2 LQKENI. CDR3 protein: CASSPPRLAGGTDTQYF. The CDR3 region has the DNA TGTGCCAGCTCACCACCCCGACTAGCGGGTGGCACAGATACGCAGTATTTT.

CDR3 sequence reads: CASSLAGGVPEAFF. DNA for the CDR3: TGCGCCAGCAGCTTGGCAGGGGGCGTCCCTGAAGCTTTCTTT. The rearrangement links TRBV5-1 to TRBJ1-1, with 8 nucleotides matching TRBD1. Germline values: CDR1 SGHRS, CDR2 YFSETQ. The V gene end was trimmed by 0 bases and the J gene end by 6 bases; junction bases not matched to a gene: 4. The length of the CDR3 is 14 residues. Combining the CDR3 with reference TRBV5-1 and TRBJ1-1 gives the whole variable domain KAGVTQTPRYLIKTRGQQVTLSCSPISGHRSVSWYQQTPGQGLQFLFEYFSETQRNKGNFPGRFSGRQFSNSRSEMNVSTLELGDSALYLCASSLAGGVPEAFFGQGTRLTVV.

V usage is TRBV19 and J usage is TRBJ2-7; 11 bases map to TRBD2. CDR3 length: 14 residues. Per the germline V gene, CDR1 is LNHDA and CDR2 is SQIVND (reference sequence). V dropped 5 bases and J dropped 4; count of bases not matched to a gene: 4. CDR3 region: CASSPGTSGYEQYF. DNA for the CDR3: TGTGCCAGTAGTCCCGGGACTAGCGGATACGAGCAGTACTTC.

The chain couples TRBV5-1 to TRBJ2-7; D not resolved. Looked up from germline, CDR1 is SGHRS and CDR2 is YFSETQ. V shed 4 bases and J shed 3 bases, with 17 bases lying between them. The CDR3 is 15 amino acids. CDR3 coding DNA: TGCGCCAGCAGCATTGCCCTGGGCAGAGTCTACGAGCAGTACTTC. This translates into CASSIALGRVYEQYF.

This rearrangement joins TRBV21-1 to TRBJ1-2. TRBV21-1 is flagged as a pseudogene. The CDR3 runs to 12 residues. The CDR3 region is CASRGGIYGYTF. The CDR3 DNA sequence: TGTGCCAGCAGGGGGGGTATCTATGGCTACACCTTC.

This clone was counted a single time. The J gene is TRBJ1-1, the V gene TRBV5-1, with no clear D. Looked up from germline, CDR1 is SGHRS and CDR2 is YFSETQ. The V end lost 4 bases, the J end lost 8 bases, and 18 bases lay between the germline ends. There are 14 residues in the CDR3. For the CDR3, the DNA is TGCGCCAGCAGCGAAGGCGGCGGGTTTGCAGAAGCTTTCTTT. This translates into CASSEGGGFAEAFF.

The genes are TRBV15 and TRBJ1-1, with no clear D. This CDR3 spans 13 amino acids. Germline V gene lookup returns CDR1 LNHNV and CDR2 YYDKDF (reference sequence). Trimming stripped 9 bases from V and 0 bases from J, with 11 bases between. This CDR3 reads CATRRHLNTEAFF. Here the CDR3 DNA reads TGTGCCACTCGAAGACACCTGAACACTGAAGCTTTCTTT.

This CDR3 reads CSVDPFGGSYNEQFF. In DNA, the CDR3 is TGCAGCGTTGACCCTTTCGGTGGCTCCTACAATGAGCAGTTCTTC. The chain has TRBV29-1 and TRBJ2-1; D ambiguous. This CDR3 region has 15 residues. The germline V gene encodes CDR1 SQVTM and CDR2 ANQGSEA. The V gene lost 3 bases and the J gene lost 0 bases, with 12 bases spanning the gap.

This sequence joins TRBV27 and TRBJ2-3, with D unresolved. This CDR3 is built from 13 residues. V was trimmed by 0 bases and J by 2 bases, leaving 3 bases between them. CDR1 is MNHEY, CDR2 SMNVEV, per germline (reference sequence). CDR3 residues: CASSLSLTDTQYF. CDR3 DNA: TGTGCCAGCAGTTTATCCCTCACAGATACGCAGTATTTT.

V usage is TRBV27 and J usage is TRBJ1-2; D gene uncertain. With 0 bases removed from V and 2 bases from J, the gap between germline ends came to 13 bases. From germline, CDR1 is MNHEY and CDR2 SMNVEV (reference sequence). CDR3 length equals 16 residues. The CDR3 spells CASSLSPGIINYGYTF. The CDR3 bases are TGTGCCAGCAGTTTATCCCCAGGCATCATCAACTATGGCTACACCTTC.